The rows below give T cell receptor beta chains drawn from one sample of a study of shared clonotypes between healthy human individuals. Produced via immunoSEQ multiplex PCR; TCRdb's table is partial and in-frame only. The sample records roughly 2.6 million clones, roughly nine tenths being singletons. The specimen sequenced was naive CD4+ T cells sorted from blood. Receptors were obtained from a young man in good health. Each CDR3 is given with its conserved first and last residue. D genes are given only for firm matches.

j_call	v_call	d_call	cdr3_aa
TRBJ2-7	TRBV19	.	CASSRGGRSYEQYF
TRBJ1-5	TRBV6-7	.	CASSYPRGGNQPQHF
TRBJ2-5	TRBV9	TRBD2	CASSSLAGRETQYF
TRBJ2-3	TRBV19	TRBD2	CASRREGRTDTQYF
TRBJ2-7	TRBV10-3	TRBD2	CAISNLAGVVEQYF
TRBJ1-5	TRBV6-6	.	CASSRRQGSNQPQHF
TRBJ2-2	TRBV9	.	CASSVRGTANTGELFF
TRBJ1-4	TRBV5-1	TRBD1	CASSWTGTEEEKLFF
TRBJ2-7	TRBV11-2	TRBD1	CASSLDRRGREDEQYF
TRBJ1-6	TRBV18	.	CASSPTGNLYNSPLHF
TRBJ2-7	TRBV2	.	CASNRDTAYEQYF
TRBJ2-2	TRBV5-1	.	CASSVEVSGNTGELFF
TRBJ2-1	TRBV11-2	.	CASSLDGDNEQFF
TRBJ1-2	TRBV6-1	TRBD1	CASSEGYAGGGYTF
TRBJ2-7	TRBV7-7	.	CASSLVPGSYEQYF
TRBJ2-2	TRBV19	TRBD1	CASSPGDRNTGELFF
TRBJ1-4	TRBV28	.	CASRPPGGASYEKLFF
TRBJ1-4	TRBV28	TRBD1	CASTRQGLNEKLFF
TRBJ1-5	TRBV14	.	CASSQADNQPQHF